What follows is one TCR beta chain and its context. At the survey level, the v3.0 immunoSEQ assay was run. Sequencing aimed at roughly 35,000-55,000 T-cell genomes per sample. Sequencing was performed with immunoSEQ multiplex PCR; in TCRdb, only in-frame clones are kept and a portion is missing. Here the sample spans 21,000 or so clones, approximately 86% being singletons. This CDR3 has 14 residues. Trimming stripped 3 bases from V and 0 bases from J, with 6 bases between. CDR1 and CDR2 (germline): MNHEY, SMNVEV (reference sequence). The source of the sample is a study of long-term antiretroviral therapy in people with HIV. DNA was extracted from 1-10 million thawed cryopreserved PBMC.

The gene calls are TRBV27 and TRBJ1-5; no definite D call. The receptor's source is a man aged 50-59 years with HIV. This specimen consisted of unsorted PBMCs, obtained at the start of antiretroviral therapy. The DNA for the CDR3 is TGTGCCAGCAGTTTCTTCAATAGCAATCAGCCCCAGCATTTT. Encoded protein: CASSFFNSNQPQHF.